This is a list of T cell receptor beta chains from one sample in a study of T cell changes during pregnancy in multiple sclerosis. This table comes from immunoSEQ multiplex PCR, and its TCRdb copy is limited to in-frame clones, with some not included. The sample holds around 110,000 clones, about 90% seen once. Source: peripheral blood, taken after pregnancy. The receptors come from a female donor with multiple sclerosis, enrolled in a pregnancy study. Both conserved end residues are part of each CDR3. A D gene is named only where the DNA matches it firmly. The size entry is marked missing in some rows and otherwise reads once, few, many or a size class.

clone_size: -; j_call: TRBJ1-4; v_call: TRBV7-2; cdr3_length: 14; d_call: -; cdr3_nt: TGTGCCAGCAGTGTTACATGGACTAATGAAAAACTGTTTTTT; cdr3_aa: CASSVTWTNEKLFF
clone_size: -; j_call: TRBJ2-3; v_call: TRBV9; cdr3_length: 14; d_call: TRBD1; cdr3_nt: TGTGCCAGCAGCTCAGGACAGGCCACAGATACGCAGTATTTT; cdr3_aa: CASSSGQATDTQYF
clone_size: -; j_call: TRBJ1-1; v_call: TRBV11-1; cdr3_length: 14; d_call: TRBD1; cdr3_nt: TGTGCCAGCAGCTTAACCCCTACAGGGGTACGGGCTTTCTTT; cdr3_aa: CASSLTPTGVRAFF
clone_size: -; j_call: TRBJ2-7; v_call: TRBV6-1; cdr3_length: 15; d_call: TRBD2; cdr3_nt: TGTGCCAGCAGTGAAAGGTTAGCGGGCCATTACGAGCAGTACTTC; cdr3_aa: CASSERLAGHYEQYF
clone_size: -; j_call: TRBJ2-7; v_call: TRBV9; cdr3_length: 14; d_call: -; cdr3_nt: TGTGCCAGCAGCGTATACTCCCAGGGTGGTGAGCAGTACTTC; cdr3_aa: CASSVYSQGGEQYF
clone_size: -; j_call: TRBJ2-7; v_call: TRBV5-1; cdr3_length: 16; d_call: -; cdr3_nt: TGCGCCAGCAGCTCCCGCCCGACAGGGGAGGGGTACGAGCAGTACTTC; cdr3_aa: CASSSRPTGEGYEQYF
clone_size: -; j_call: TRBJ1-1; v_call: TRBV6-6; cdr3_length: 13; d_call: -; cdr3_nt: TGTGCCAGCAGACCCTTTGATAGCCCTGAAGCTTTCTTT; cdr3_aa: CASRPFDSPEAFF
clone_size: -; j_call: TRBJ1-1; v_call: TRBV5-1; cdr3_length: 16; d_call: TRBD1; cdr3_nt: TGCGCCAGCAGCTACGGGACAGGGGGCGCGAACACTGAAGCTTTCTTT; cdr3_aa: CASSYGTGGANTEAFF
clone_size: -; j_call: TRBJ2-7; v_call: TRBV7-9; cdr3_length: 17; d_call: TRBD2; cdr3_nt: TGTGCCAGCAGTCACCCGGGACTAGAGAGGGAAGGGTACGAGCAGTACTTC; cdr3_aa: CASSHPGLEREGYEQYF
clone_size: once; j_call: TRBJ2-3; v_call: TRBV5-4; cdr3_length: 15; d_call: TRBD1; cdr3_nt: TGTGCCAGCAGCTCACAGGGGTTGAGCACAGATACGCAGTATTTT; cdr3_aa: CASSSQGLSTDTQYF
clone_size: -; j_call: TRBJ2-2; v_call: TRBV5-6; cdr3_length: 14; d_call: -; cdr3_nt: TGTGCCAGCAGCCTGTTGGCAGGTGCCGGGGAGCTGTTTTTT; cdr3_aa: CASSLLAGAGELFF
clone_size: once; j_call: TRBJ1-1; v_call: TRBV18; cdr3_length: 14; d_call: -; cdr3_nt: TGTGCCAGCTCACCACCGGTACAGAACACTGAAGCTTTCTTT; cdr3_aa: CASSPPVQNTEAFF
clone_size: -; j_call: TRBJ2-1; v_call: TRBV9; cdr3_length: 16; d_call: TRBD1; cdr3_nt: TGTGCCAGCAGCGTAGGAAGGGGACAGGGGTTCAATGAGCAGTTCTTC; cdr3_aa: CASSVGRGQGFNEQFF
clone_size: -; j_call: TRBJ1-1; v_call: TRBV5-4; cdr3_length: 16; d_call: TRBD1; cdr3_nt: TGTGCCAGCAGCCCGAGAGGACAGGGGGTTGACACTGAAGCTTTCTTT; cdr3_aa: CASSPRGQGVDTEAFF
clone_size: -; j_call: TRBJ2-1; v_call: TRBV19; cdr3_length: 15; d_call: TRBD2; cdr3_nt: TGTGCCAGTAGTATCGGTCGGGAGGGCCTTAATGAGCAGTTCTTC; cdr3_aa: CASSIGREGLNEQFF
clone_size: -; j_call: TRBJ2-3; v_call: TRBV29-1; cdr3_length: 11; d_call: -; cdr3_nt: TGCAGCGTCGGGTTCACAGATACGCAGTATTTT; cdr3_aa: CSVGFTDTQYF
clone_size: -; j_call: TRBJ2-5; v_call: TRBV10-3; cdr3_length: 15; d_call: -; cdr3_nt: TGTGCCATCAGTGAGTTCAGGGGAGTGAAAGAGACCCAGTACTTC; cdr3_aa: CAISEFRGVKETQYF
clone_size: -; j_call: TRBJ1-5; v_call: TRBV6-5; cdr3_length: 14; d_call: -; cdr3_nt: TGTGCCAGCAGTTACGGGGCAGGCCATCAGCCCCAGCATTTT; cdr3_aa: CASSYGAGHQPQHF
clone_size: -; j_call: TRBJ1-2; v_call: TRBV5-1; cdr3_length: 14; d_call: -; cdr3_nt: TGCGCCAGCAGCTTGGGGCAGGGGAAATACGGCTACACCTTC; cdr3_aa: CASSLGQGKYGYTF
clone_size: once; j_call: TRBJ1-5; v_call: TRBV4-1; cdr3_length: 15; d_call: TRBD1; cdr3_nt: TGCGCCAGCAGCCCAGGGGACAGGGACGCTCAGCCCCAGCATTTT; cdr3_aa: CASSPGDRDAQPQHF
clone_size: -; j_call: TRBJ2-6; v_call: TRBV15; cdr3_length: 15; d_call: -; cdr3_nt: TGTGCCACCAGATCAGGATTCTCTGGGGCCAACGTCCTGACTTTC; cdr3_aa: CATRSGFSGANVLTF
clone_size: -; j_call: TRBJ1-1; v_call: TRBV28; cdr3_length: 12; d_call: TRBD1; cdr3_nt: TGTGCCATTGGACAGGGGGTAACTGAAGCTTTCTTT; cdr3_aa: CAIGQGVTEAFF
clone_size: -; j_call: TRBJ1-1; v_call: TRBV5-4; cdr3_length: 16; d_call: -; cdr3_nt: TGTGCCAGCAGCCCCCAGCGGGGGGCAGTGAGCACTGAAGCTTTCTTT; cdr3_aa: CASSPQRGAVSTEAFF
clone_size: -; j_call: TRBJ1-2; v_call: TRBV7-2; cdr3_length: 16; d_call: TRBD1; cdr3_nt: TGTGCCAGCAGCCCACCGGGACAGCTCGCTGACTATGGCTACACCTTC; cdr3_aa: CASSPPGQLADYGYTF